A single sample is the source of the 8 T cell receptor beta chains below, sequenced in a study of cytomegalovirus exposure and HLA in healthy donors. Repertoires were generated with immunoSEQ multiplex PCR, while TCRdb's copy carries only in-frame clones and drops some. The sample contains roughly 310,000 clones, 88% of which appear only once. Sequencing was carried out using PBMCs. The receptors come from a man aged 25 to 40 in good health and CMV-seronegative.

CDR3 in amino acids: CASSRTGYYGYTF. The DNA for the CDR3 is TGTGCCAGCAGCCGGACAGGGTACTATGGCTACACCTTC. The genes are TRBV14 and TRBJ1-2; 8 nucleotides align to TRBD1. CDR1 and CDR2 (germline): SGHDN, FVKESK. V was pared by 4 bases and J by 3 bases, with 1 base of the junction left unmatched. This CDR3 region has 13 residues. Looking up the rest from reference TRBV14 and TRBJ1-2 gives the full variable domain: EAGVTQFPSHSVIEKGQTVTLRCDPISGHDNLYWYRRVMGKEIKFLLHFVKESKQDESGMPNNRFLAERTGGTYSTLKVQPAELEDSGVYFCASSRTGYYGYTFGSGTRLTVV.

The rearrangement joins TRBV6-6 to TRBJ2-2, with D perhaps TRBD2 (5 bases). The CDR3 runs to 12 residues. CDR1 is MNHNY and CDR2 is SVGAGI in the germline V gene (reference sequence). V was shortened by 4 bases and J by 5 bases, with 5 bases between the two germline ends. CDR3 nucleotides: TGTGCCAGCAGTTCGGGAACCGGGGAGCTGTTTTTT. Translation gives CASSSGTGELFF.

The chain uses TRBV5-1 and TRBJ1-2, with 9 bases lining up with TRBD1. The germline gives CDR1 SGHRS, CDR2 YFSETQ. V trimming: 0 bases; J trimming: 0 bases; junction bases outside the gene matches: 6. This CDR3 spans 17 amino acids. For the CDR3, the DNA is TGCGCCAGCAGCTTGGGAACAGGGGGCAGATCTAACTATGGCTACACCTTC. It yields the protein CASSLGTGGRSNYGYTF.

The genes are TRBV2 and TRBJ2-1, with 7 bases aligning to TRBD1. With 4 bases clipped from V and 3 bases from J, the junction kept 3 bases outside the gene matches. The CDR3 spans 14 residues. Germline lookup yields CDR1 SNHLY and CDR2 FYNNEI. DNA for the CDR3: TGTGCCAGCAGTGGGCAGGGGGACTACAATGAGCAGTTCTTC. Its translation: CASSGQGDYNEQFF.

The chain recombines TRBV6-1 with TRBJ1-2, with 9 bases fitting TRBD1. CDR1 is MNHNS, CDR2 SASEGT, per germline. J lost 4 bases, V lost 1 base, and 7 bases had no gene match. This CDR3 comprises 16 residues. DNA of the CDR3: TGTGCCAGCAGTGAAGGATCGGGACAGGGCCGCTATGGCTACACCTTC. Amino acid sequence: CASSEGSGQGRYGYTF.

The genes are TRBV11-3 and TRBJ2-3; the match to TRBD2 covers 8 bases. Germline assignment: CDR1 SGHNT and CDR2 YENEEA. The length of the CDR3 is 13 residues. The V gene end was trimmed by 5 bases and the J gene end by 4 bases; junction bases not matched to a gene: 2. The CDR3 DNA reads TGTGCCAGCAGCCGGACTAGCTCAGATACGCAGTATTTT. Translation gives CASSRTSSDTQYF. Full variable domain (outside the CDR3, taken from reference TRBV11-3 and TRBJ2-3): EAGVVQSPRYKIIEKKQPVAFWCNPISGHNTLYWYLQNLGQGPELLIRYENEEAVDDSQLPKDRFSAERLKGVDSTLKIQPAELGDSAVYLCASSRTSSDTQYFGPGTRLTVL.

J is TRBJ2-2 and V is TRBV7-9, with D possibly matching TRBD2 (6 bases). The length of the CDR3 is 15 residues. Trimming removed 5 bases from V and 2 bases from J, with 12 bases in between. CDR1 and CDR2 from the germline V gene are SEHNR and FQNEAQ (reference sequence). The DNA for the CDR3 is TGTGCCAGCAGCCAGGGACTCCAAAACACCGGGGAGCTGTTTTTT. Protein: CASSQGLQNTGELFF.

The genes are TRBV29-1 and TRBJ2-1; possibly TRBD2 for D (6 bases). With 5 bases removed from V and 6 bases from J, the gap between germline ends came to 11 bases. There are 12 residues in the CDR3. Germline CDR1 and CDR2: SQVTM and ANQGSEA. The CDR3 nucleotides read TGCAGCGTTAGGACGGGGGTCAATGAGCAGTTCTTC. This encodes CSVRTGVNEQFF.